Listed here is a single T cell receptor (beta chain). Its antigen is unknown. With no exceptions, donors were healthy Caucasians. It was template switching that added a universal primer site, and there were unique molecular identifiers on the cDNA. TCRdb independently ran MiXCR on the 5' RACE reads; one entry per CDR3 protein. The table lists under 250,000 distinct CDR3 sequences, 6% to 8.5% of them singletons. This record comes from a study of identical twins. Study-level findings and limits: High-abundance cord blood beta clonotypes had fewer insertions; memory repertoires showed none.

Germline V gives CDR1 MGHRA, CDR2 YSYEKL. Trimming removed 0 bases from V and 5 bases from J, with 6 bases in between. The CDR3 sequence is 13 residues long. This same sample was also part of a study on yellow fever vaccine responses in identical twins.

The sample comprised CD8+ T cells sorted from blood. This clonotype originated in a woman between 18 and 30 years old in good health. V gene TRBV4-1 combines with J gene TRBJ2-3; D is unresolved. CDR3 DNA: TGCGCCAGCAGCCAAGAGGTGGGAGATACGCAGTATTTT. This translates into CASSQEVGDTQYF.